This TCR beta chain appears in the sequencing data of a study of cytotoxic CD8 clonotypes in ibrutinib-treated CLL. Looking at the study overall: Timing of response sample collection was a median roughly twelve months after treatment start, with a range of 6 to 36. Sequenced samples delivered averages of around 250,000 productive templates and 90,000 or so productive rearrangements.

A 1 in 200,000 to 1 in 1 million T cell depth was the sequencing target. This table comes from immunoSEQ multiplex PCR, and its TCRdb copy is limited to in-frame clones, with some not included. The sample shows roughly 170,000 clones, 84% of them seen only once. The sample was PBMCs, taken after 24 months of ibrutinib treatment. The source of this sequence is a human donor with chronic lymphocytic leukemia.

The CDR3 DNA sequence: TGTGCCAGCAGTTCCACCGGGACACGCGAGCAGTACTTC. This gives the protein CASSSTGTREQYF. The chain uses TRBV6-6 and TRBJ2-7; possibly TRBD1 for D (6 bases). The CDR3 contains 13 residues. Germline CDR1 and CDR2: MNHNY and SVGAGI (reference sequence). V was trimmed by 4 bases and J by 6 bases, leaving 13 bases between them.